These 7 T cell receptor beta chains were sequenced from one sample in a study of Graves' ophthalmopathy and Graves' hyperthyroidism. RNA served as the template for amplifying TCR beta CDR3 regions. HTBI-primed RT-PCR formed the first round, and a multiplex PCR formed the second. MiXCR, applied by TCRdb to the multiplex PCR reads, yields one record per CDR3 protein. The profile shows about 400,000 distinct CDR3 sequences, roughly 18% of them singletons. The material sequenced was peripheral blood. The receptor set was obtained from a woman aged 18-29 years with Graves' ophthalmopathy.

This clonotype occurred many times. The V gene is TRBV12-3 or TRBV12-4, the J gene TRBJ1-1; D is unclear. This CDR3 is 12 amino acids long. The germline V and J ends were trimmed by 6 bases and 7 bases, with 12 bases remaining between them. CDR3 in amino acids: CASRVSRGEAFF. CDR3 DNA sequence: TGTGCCAGCAGGGTCAGTCGGGGTGAAGCTTTCTTT.

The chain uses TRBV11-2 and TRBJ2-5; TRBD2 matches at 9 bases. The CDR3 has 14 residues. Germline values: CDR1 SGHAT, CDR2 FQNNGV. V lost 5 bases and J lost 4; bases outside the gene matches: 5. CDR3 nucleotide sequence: TGTGCCAGCAGCCCAACTAGCGGGCTAGAGACCCAGTACTTC. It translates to CASSPTSGLETQYF.

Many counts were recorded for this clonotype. CDR3 DNA: TGCGCCAGCACCAAATCGTTCCCGGGGGCTGAGACCCAGTACTTC. Its translation: CASTKSFPGAETQYF. J is TRBJ2-5 and V is TRBV5-1, with D perhaps matching TRBD1 or TRBD2 (6 bases each). The V end lost 6 bases, the J end lost 5 bases, and 20 bases lay between the germline ends. Germline-derived CDR1 and CDR2 are SGHRS and YFSETQ. The CDR3 sequence is 15 residues long. The full variable domain, completed using reference TRBV5-1 and TRBJ2-5, is KAGVTQTPRYLIKTRGQQVTLSCSPISGHRSVSWYQQTPGQGLQFLFEYFSETQRNKGNFPGRFSGRQFSNSRSEMNVSTLELGDSALYLCASTKSFPGAETQYFGPGTRLLVL.

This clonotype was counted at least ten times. The CDR3 region has the DNA TGCGCCAGCACGGATCGGGACATCCTACAGGAGACCCAGTACTTC. Protein product: CASTDRDILQETQYF. The chain joins TRBV5-1 to TRBJ2-5, with a tentative D call TRBD1 (6 bases). V was cut by 6 bases and J by 5 bases, with 20 bases left in between. Per the germline V gene, CDR1 is SGHRS and CDR2 is YFSETQ. The CDR3 extends over 15 amino acids.

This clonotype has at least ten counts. The CDR3 loop reads CASSIYRANYGYTF. Written as DNA, the CDR3 is TGTGCCAGTAGTATTTACAGGGCTAACTATGGCTACACCTTC. The chain employs TRBV19 and TRBJ1-2, with D perhaps matching TRBD1 (6 bases). The germline CDR1 and CDR2 sequences are LNHDA and SQIVND (reference sequence). Trimming stripped 3 bases from V and 0 bases from J, with 8 bases between. CDR3 length: 14 amino acids.

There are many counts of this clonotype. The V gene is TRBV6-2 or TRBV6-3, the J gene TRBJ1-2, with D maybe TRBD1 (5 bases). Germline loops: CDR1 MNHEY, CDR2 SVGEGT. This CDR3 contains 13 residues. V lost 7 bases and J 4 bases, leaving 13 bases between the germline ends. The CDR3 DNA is TGTGCCAGCAAGGACCCTGGGACCTATGGCTACACCTTC. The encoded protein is CASKDPGTYGYTF.

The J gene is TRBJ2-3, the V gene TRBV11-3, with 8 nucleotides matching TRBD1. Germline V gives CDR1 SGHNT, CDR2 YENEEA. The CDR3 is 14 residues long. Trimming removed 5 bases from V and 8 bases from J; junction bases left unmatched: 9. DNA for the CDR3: TGTGCCAGCAGCCAGGACAGGGCTCGGGGTACGCAGTATTTT. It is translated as CASSQDRARGTQYF.